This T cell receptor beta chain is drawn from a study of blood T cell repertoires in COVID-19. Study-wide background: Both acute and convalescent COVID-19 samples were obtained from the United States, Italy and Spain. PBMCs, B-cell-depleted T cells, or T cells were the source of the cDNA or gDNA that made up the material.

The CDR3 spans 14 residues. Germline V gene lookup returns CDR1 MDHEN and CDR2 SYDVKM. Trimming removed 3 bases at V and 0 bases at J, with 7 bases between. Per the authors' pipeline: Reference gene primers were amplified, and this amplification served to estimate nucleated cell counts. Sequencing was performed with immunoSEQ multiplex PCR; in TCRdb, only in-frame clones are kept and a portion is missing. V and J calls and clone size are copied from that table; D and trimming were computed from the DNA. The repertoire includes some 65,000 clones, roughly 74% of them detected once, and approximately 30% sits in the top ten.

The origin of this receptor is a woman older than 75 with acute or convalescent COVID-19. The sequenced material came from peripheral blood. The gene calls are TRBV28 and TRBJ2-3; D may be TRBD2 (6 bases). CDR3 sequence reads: CASSFGGSTDTQYF. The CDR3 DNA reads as TGTGCCAGCAGTTTTGGGGGGAGCACAGATACGCAGTATTTT.